This T cell receptor beta chain was identified in a study of blood T cell repertoires in COVID-19. Study-level information: COVID-19 samples from acute and convalescent phases originated in the United States, Italy and Spain. From T cells, B-cell-depleted T cells, or PBMCs came the material, which was cDNA or gDNA.

Cohort assignment relied on participant-reported clinical history. V was pared by 6 bases and J by 6 bases, with 6 bases of the junction left unmatched. This CDR3 has 14 residues. Germline-derived CDR1 and CDR2 are SEHNR and FQNEAQ (reference sequence). Measured with immunoSEQ multiplex PCR; TCRdb has only the in-frame clones, and not every one. Among more than 250,000 clones listed, approximately 90% were seen once. The receptor was isolated from a woman aged 18-30 years who had recovered from COVID-19. J is TRBJ1-4 and V is TRBV7-9; 8 bases match TRBD1. The sequenced sample consisted of PBMCs or T cells enriched from blood (not recorded which). The CDR3 sequence is CASRNDRGDEKLFF. The CDR3 coding sequence is TGTGCCAGCAGAAATGACAGGGGAGATGAAAAACTGTTTTTT.